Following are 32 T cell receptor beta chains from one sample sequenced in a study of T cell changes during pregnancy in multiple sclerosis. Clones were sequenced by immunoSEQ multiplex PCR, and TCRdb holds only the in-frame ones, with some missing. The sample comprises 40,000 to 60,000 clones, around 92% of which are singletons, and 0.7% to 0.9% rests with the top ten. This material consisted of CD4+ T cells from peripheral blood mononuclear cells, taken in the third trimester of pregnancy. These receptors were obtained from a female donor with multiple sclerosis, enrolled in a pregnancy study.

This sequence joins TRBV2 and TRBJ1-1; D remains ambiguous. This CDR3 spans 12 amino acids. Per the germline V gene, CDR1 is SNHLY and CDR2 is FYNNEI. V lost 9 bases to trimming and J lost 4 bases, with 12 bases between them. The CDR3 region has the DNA TGTGCCAGGGTCCAGGTAGGCACTGAAGCTTTCTTT. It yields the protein CARVQVGTEAFF. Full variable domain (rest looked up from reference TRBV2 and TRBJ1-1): EPEVTQTPSHQVTQMGQEVILRCVPISNHLYFYWYRQILGQKVEFLVSFYNNEISEKSEIFDDQFSVERPDGSNFTLKIRSTKLEDSAMYFCARVQVGTEAFFGQGTRLTVV.

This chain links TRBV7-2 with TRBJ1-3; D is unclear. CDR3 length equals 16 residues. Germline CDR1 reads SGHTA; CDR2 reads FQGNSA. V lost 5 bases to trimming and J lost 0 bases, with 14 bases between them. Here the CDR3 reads CASSPWASDSGNTIYF. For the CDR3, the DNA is TGTGCCAGCAGCCCGTGGGCTTCTGACTCTGGAAACACCATATATTTT.

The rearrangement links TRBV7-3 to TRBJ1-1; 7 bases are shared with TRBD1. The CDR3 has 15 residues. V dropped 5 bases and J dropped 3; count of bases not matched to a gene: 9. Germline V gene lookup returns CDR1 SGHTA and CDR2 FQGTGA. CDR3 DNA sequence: TGTGCCAGCAGCAGACAGGGTCCGGCCGACACTGAAGCTTTCTTT. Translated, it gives CASSRQGPADTEAFF.

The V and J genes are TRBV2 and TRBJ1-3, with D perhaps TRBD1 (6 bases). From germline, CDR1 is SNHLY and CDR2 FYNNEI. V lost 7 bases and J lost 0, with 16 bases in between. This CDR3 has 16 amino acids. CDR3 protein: CASKKTGTHSGNTIYF. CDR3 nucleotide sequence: TGTGCCAGCAAAAAGACCGGGACACACTCTGGAAACACCATATATTTT.

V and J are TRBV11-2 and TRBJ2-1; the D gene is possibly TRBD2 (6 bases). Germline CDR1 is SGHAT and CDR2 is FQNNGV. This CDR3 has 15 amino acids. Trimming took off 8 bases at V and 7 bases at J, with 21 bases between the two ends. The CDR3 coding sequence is TGTGCCAGCCTCCACGCGCGCGGGGTCGCGAATGAGCAGTTCTTC. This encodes CASLHARGVANEQFF.

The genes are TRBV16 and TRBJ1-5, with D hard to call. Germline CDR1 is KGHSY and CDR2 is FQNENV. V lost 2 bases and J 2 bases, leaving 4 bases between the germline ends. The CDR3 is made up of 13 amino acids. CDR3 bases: TGTGCCAGCAGCCAAACGGGCAATCAGCCCCAGCATTTT. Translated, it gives CASSQTGNQPQHF.

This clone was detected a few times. CDR3: CASSYLAGGSYEQYF. CDR3 DNA: TGTGCCAGCAGTTACTTGGCGGGGGGGTCCTACGAGCAGTACTTC. The gene calls are TRBV6-5 and TRBJ2-7; 9 nucleotides align to TRBD2. CDR1 MNHEY and CDR2 SVGAGI come from the germline V gene. Losses at the gene ends were 1 base for V and 1 base for J; bases not matched to a gene: 2. This CDR3 is 15 amino acids long.

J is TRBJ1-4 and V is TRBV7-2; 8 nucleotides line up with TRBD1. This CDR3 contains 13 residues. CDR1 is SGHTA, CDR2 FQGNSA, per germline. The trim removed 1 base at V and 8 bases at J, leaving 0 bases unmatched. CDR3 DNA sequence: TGTGCCAGCAGCTTAGGGACAGGGGAAAAACTGTTTTTT. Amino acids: CASSLGTGEKLFF.

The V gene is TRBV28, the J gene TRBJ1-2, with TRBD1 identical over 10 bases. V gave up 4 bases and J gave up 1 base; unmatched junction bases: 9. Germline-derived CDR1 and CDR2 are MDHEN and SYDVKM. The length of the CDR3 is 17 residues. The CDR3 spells CASSSRQGALGNYGYTF. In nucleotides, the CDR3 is TGTGCCAGCAGTTCCCGACAGGGGGCTTTGGGTAACTATGGCTACACCTTC.

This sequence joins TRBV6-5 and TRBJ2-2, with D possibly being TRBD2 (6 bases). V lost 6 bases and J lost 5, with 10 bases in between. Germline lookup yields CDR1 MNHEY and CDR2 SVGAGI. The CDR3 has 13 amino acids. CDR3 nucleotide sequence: TGTGCCAGCAGGGCCGGGGGAACCGGGGAGCTGTTTTTT. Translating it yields CASRAGGTGELFF.

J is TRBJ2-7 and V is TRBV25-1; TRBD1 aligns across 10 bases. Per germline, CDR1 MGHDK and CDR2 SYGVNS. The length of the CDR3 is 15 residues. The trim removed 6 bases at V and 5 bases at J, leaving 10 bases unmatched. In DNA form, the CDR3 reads TGTGCCAGCAGCCGAAGGGGACAGGGGAACCACGAGCAGTACTTC. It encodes CASSRRGQGNHEQYF.

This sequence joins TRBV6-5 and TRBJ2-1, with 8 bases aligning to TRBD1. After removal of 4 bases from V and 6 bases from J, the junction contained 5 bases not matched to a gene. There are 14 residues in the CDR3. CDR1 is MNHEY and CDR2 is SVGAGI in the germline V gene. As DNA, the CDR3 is TGTGCCAGCAGTTTCAGGGGGCTCGCCAATGAGCAGTTCTTC. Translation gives CASSFRGLANEQFF.

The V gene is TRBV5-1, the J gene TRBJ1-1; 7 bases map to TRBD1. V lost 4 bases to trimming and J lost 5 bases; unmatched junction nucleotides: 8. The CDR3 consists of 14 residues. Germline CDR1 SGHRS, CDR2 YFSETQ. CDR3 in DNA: TGCGCCAGCAGCCCCCGACAGGGTTATACTGAAGCTTTCTTT. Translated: CASSPRQGYTEAFF.

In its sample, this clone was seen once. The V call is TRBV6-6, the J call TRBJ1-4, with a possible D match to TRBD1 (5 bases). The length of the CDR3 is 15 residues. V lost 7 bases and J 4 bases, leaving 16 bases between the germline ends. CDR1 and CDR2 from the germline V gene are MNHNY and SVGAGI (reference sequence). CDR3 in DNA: TGTGCCAGCAAGCACGAGACAGTCATTAATGAAAAACTGTTTTTT. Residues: CASKHETVINEKLFF.

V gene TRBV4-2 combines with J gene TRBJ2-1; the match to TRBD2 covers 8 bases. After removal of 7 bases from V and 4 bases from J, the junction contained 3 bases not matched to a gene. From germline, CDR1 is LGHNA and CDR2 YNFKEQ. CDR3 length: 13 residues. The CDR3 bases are TGTGCCAGCAAACGGGGGGGATACAATGAGCAGTTCTTC. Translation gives CASKRGGYNEQFF.

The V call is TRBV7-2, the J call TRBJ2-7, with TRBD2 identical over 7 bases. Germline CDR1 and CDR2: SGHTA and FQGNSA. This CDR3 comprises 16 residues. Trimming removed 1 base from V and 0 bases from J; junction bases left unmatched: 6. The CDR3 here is CASSLEGRGSSYEQYF. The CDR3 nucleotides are TGTGCCAGCAGCTTAGAGGGGCGGGGGTCCTCCTACGAGCAGTACTTC.

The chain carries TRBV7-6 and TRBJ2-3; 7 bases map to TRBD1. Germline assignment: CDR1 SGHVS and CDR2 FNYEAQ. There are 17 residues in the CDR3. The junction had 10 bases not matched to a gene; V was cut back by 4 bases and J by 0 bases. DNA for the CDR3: TGTGCCAGCAGCTCCGGGACAGCCCGGCCCAGCACAGATACGCAGTATTTT. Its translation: CASSSGTARPSTDTQYF.

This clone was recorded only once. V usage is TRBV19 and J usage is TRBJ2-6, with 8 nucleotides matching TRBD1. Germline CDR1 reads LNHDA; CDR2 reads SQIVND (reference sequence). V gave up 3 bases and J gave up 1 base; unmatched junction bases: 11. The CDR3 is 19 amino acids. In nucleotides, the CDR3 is TGTGCCAGTAGTATCGCCGGCAGGGGGCGCGGATCTGGGGCCAACGTCCTGACTTTC. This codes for CASSIAGRGRGSGANVLTF.

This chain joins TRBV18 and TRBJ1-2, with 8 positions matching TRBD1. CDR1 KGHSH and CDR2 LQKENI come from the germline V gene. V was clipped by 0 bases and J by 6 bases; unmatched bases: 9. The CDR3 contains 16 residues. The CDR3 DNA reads TGTGCCAGCTCACCACCAGGCTCCGGGACAGGCGATGGCTACACCTTC. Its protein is CASSPPGSGTGDGYTF. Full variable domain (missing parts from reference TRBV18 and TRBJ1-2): NAGVMQNPRHLVRRRGQEARLRCSPMKGHSHVYWYRQLPEEGLKFMVYLQKENIIDESGMPKERFSAEFPKEGPSILRIQQVVRGDSAAYFCASSPPGSGTGDGYTFGSGTRLTVV.

CDR3 sequence (DNA): TGCAGCGTTGGAGGCCCCGACAGACCGGTTCGTGGCTACACCTTC. Protein product: CSVGGPDRPVRGYTF. V usage is TRBV29-1 and J usage is TRBJ1-2; TRBD1 might be the D (5 bases). This CDR3 is built from 15 residues. Germline V gene sequence: CDR1 SQVTM, CDR2 ANQGSEA. V shed 4 bases and J shed 7 bases, with 22 bases lying between them.

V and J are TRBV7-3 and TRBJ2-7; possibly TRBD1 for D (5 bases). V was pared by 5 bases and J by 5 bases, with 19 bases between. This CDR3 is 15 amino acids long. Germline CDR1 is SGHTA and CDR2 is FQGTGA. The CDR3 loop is CASSLRAGMVNEQYF. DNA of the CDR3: TGTGCCAGCAGCCTTAGGGCAGGGATGGTGAACGAGCAGTACTTC.

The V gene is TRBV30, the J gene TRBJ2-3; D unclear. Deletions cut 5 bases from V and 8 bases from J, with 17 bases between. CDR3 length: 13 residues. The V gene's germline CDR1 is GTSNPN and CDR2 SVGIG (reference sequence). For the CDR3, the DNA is TGTGCCTGGCTGTCCAGCGCGACGGGTACGCAGTATTTT. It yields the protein CAWLSSATGTQYF.

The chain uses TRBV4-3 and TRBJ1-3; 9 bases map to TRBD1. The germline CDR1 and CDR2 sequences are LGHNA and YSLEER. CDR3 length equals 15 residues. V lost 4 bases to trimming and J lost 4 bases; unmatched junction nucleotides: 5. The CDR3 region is CASSRGQGGGNTIYF. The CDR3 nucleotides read TGCGCCAGCAGCCGGGGACAGGGAGGCGGAAACACCATATATTTT.

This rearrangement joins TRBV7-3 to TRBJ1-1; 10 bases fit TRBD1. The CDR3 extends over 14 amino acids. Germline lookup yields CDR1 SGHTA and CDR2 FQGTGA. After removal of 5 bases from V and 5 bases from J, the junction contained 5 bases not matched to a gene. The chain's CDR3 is CASSARQGATEAFF. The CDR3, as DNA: TGTGCCAGCAGCGCAAGACAGGGGGCAACTGAAGCTTTCTTT. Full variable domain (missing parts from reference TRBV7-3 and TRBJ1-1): GAGVSQTPSNKVTEKGKYVELRCDPISGHTALYWYRQSLGQGPEFLIYFQGTGAADDSGLPNDRFFAVRPEGSVSTLKIQRTERGDSAVYLCASSARQGATEAFFGQGTRLTVV.

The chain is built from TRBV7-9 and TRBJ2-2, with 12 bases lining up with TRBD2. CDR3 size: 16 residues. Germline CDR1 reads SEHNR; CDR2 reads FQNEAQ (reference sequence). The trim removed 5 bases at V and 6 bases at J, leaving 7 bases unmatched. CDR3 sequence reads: CASSIWTSGDPGELFF. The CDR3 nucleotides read TGTGCCAGCAGCATATGGACTAGCGGGGATCCCGGGGAGCTGTTTTTT.

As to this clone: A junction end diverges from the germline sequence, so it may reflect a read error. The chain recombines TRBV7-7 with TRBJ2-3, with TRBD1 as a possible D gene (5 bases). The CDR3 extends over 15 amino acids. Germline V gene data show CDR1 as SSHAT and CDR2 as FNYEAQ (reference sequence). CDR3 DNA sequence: TGTGCTAGCAGCCCCGGACAAATAAGCACAGATACGCAGTATTTT. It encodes CASSPGQISTDTQYF.

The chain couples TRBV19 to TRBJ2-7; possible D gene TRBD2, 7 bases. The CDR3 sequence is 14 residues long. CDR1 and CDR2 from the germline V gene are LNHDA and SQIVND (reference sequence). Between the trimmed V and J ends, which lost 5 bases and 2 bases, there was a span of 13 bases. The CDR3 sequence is CASSLGGGTYEQYF. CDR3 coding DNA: TGTGCCAGTAGTCTGGGGGGGGGCACCTACGAGCAGTACTTC. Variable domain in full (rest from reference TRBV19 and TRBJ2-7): DGGITQSPKYLFRKEGQNVTLSCEQNLNHDAMYWYRQDPGQGLRLIYYSQIVNDFQKGDIAEGYSVSREKKESFPLTVTSAQKNPTAFYLCASSLGGGTYEQYFGPGTRLTVT.

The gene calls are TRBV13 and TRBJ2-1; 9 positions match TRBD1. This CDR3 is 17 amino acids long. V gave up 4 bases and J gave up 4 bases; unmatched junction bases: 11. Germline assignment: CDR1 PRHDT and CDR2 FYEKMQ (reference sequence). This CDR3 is CASSSTRDRVLYNEQFF. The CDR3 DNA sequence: TGTGCCAGCAGCTCCACCCGGGACAGGGTTTTATACAATGAGCAGTTCTTC.

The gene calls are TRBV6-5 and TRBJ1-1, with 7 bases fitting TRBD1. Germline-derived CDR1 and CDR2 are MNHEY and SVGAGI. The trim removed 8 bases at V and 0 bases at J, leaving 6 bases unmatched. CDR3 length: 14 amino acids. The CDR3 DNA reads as TGTGCCAGCCAAAGGACAGGACTGAACACTGAAGCTTTCTTT. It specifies CASQRTGLNTEAFF.

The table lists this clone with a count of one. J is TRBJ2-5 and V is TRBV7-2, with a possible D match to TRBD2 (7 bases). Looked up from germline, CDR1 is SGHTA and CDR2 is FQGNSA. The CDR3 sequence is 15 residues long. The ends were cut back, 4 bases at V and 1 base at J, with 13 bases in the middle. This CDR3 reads CASSSPGGGQETQYF. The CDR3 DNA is TGTGCCAGCAGCTCCCCGGGGGGCGGCCAAGAGACCCAGTACTTC.

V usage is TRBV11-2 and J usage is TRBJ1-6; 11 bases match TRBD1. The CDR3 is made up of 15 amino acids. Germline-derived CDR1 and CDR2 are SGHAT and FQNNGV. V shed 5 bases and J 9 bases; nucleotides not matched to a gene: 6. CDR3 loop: CASSKDRGLSSPLHF. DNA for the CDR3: TGTGCCAGCAGCAAGGACAGGGGGCTTAGTTCACCCCTCCACTTT.

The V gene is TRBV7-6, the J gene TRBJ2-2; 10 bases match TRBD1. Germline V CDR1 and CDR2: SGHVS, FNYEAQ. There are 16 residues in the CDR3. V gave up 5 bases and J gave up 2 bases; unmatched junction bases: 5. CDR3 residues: CASSPRQGANTGELFF. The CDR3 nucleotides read TGTGCCAGCAGCCCTCGACAGGGGGCAAACACCGGGGAGCTGTTTTTT.